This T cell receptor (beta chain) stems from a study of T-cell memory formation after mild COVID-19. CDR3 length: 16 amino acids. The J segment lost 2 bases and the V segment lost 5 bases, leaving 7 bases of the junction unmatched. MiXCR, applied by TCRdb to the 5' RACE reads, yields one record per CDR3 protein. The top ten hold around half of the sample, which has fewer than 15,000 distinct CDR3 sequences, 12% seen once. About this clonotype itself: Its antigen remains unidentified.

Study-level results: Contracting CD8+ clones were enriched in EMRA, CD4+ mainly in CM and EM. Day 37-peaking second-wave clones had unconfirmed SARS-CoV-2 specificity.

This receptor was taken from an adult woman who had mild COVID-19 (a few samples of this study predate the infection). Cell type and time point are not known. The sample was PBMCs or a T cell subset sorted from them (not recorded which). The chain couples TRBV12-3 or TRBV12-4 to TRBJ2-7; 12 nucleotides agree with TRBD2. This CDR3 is CASSRPRLAGAYEQYV. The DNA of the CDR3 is TGTGCCAGCAGTCGGCCGCGACTAGCGGGGGCCTACGAGCAGTACGTC.